The present T cell receptor (beta chain) was sequenced within a study of T cell changes during pregnancy in multiple sclerosis. The CDR3 extends over 18 amino acids. The V gene's germline CDR1 is KGHSH and CDR2 LQKENI. Trimming shortened V by 2 bases and J by 0 bases, and 17 bases separated the two germline ends. Sequenced by immunoSEQ multiplex PCR; TCRdb stores in-frame clones only, minus some. This sample has some 130,000 clones, with roughly 97% found just once. The sample consisted of peripheral blood, taken after pregnancy. This sequence originates from a female donor with multiple sclerosis, enrolled in a pregnancy study. The V and J genes are TRBV18 and TRBJ2-1, with TRBD1 as a possible D gene (6 bases). The CDR3 DNA is TGTGCCAGCTCACCAGGAGGACAGCAGATTAGCTCCTACAATGAGCAGTTCTTC. Translation gives CASSPGGQQISSYNEQFF.